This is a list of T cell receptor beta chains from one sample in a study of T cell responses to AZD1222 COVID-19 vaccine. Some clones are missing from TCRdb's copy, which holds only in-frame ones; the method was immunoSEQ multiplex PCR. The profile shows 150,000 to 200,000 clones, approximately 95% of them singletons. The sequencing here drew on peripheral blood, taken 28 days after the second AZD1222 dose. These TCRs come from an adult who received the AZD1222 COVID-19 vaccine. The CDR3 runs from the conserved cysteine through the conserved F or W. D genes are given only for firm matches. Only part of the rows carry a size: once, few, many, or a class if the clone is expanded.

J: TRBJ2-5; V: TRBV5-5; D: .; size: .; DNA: TGTGCCAGCAGCTCAGGAAGGACTCAAGAGACCCAGTACTTC; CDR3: CASSSGRTQETQYF
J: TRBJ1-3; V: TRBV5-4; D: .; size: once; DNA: TGTGCCAGCAGCTTGGGGGGAGCCTCTGGAAACACCATATATTTT; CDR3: CASSLGGASGNTIYF
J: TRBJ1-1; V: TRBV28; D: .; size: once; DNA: TGTGCCAGCAGTCCCGGGACCGCGTCTAACACTGAAGCTTTCTTT; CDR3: CASSPGTASNTEAFF
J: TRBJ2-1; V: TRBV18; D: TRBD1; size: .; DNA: TGTGCCAGCTCACAGGGGGCAGGGAATGAGCAGTTCTTC; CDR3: CASSQGAGNEQFF
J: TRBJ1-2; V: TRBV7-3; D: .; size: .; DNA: TGTGCCAGCAGGAGGGTTCTCGGCTACACCTTC; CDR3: CASRRVLGYTF
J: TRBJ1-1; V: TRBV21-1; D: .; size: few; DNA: TGTGCCAGCAACATCCACAGGGGGCGACGGCAAAATACTGAAGCTTTCTTT; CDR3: CASNIHRGRRQNTEAFF
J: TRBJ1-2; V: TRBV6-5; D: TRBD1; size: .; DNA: TGTGCCAGCGGAACGCGGGACAGGGGTGACTATGGCTACACCTTC; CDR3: CASGTRDRGDYGYTF
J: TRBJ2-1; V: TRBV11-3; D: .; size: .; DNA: TGTGCCAGCAGACAGTCCGGGGGCGCACAGCAGTTCTTC; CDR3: CASRQSGGAQQFF
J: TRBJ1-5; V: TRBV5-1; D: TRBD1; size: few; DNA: TGCGCCAGCAGTTTCCAGGGGGGGGTTGAGCCCCAGCATTTT; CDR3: CASSFQGGVEPQHF
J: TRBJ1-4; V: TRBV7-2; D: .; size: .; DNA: TGTGCCAGCAGCTTAGAGGGGTTCGCTAATGAAAAACTGTTTTTT; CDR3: CASSLEGFANEKLFF
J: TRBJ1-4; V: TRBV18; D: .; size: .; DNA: TGTGCCAGCTCACCCACAGCAACTAATGAAAAACTGTTTTTT; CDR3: CASSPTATNEKLFF
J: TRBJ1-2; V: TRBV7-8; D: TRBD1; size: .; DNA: TGTGCCAGCAGCGAAGGGGGCGTCTATGGCTACACCTTC; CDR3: CASSEGGVYGYTF
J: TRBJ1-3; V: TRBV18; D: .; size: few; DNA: TGTGCCAGCTCACCAACCAGGGAGAGTTTAGTCACCATATATTTT; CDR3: CASSPTRESLVTIYF
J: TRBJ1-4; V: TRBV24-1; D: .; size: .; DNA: TGTGCCACCAGCGATACAGATGAAAAACTGTTTTTT; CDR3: CATSDTDEKLFF
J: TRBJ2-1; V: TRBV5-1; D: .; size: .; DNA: TGCGCCAGCAGCTTAGGGACCTCCAATGAGCAGTTCTTC; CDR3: CASSLGTSNEQFF
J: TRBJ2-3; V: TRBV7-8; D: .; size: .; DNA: TGTGCCAGCAGCACAGGGACTCCAGATACGCAGTATTTT; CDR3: CASSTGTPDTQYF
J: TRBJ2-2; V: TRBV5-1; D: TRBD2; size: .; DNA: TGCGCCAGCAGCCCCAGCGGGGACTTTTACACCGGGGAGCTGTTTTTT; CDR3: CASSPSGDFYTGELFF
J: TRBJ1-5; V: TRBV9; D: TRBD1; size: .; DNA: TGTGCCAGCAGCGCGGGACAGGGGTGGGAGCCCCAGCATTTT; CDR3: CASSAGQGWEPQHF
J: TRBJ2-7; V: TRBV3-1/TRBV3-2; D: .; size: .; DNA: TGTGCCAGCAGCCCGCTCGAGGCAGCCGAGCAGTACTTC; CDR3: CASSPLEAAEQYF
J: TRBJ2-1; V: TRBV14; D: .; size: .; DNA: TGTGCCAGCAGCCAAGCCAGGTACAATGAGCAGTTCTTC; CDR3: CASSQARYNEQFF
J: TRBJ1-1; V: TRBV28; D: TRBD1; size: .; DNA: TGTGCCAGCAGTTTCGAGACAGGGCCCGAGGGCACTGAAGCTTTCTTT; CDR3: CASSFETGPEGTEAFF
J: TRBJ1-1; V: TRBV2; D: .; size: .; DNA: TGTGCCAGCAGTGTGTGGAACACTGAAGCTTTCTTT; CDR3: CASSVWNTEAFF
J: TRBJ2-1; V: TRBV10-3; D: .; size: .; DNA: TGTGCCATCAGTGAGTATGGAGCTGGGAATGAGCAGTTCTTC; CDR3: CAISEYGAGNEQFF
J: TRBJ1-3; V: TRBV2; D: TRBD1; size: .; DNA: TGTGCCAGCATGCCCACCGGGACAGGCCTCGGGTGGACATATTTT; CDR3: CASMPTGTGLGWTYF
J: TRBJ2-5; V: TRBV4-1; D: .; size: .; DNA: TGCGCCAGCAGCCAAGATAGGGGGGATCAGCCCCAAGAGACCCAGTACTTC; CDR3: CASSQDRGDQPQETQYF
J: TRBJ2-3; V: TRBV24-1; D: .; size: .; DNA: TGTGCCACCAGTGATTTGGATTCCCACGGAGGCACAGATACGCAGTATTTT; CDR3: CATSDLDSHGGTDTQYF
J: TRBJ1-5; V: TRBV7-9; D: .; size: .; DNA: TGTGCCAGCAGCTTAGCGGGGGGCAGTAGCAATCAGCCCCAGCATTTT; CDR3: CASSLAGGSSNQPQHF
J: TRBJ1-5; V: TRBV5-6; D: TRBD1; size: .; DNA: TGTGCCAGCAGCCCACGACAGGGCGGTCAGCCCCAGCATTTT; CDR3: CASSPRQGGQPQHF
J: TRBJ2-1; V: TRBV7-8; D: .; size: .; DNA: TGTGCCAGCAGCTTAGCGCCCGGGCCCTACAATGAGCAGTTCTTC; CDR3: CASSLAPGPYNEQFF
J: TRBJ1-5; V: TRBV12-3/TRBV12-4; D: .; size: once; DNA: TGTGCCAGCAGTTTCAGGGTTTCACAGCCCCAGCATTTT; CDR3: CASSFRVSQPQHF
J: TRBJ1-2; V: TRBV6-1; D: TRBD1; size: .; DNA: TGTGCCAGCAGTGAAGGGGGACAGGGCTACTATGGCTACACCTTC; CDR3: CASSEGGQGYYGYTF
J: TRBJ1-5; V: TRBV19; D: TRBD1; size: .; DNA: TGTGCTTCGGGACAGAGAATCAATCAGCCCCAGCATTTT; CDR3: CASGQRINQPQHF
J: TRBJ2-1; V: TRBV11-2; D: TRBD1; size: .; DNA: TGTGCCAGCAGCTCCGGACAGGGTTCGATTAGCAATGAGCAGTTCTTC; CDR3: CASSSGQGSISNEQFF